The 13 T cell receptor beta chains presented below share a single source sample, sequenced in a study of cytomegalovirus exposure and HLA in healthy donors. It was with 60 Vbeta and 13 Jbeta primers that the PCR ran. Sequenced by immunoSEQ multiplex PCR; TCRdb stores in-frame clones only, minus some. The data show approximately 64,000 clones, around four fifths seen once. Source material: PBMCs. These receptors originate from a male donor in good health and CMV-seropositive.

The chain combines TRBV11-3 with TRBJ2-1; D possibly corresponds to TRBD2 (7 bases). The CDR3 is made up of 15 amino acids. CDR1 is SGHNT and CDR2 is YENEEA in the germline V gene. V dropped 6 bases and J dropped 5 bases, with 17 bases sitting between them. The CDR3 nucleotides read TGTGCCAGCAGTCGTGTCGGGGGGACAAACAATGAGCAGTTCTTC. Its translation is CASSRVGGTNNEQFF. The entire variable domain, with the rest obtained from reference TRBV11-3 and TRBJ2-1, is as follows: EAGVVQSPRYKIIEKKQPVAFWCNPISGHNTLYWYLQNLGQGPELLIRYENEEAVDDSQLPKDRFSAERLKGVDSTLKIQPAELGDSAVYLCASSRVGGTNNEQFFGPGTRLTVL.

This clone was counted between two and nine times. The chain combines TRBV5-1 with TRBJ2-5; 10 bases line up with TRBD2. Germline CDR1 and CDR2: SGHRS and YFSETQ. CDR3 size: 19 residues. The V segment lost 3 bases and the J segment 4 bases; nucleotides outside the gene matches: 18. This CDR3 is CASSSFAGASGGVGETQYF. CDR3 in DNA: TGCGCCAGCAGCTCATTTGCGGGGGCTAGCGGGGGTGTTGGAGAGACCCAGTACTTC.

This sequence joins TRBV30 and TRBJ1-1; D remains unclear. There are 11 residues in the CDR3. V was cut by 3 bases and J by 11 bases, with 13 bases left in between. Germline CDR1 is GTSNPN and CDR2 is SVGIG (reference sequence). The CDR3 region has the DNA TGTGCCTGGAGGAGCAGAGTGGAGGCTTTCTTT. Translated, it gives CAWRSRVEAFF.

The chain has TRBV7-9 and TRBJ2-1; 10 nucleotides agree with TRBD2. Germline assignment: CDR1 SEHNR and CDR2 FQNEAQ (reference sequence). The CDR3 contains 16 residues. V was pared by 1 base and J by 8 bases, with 8 bases of the junction left unmatched. CDR3 sequence (DNA): TGTGCCAGCAGCTTAGAGCTGGGACTAGCGCGCCATGAGCAGTTCTTC. Its protein is CASSLELGLARHEQFF.

This CDR3 is CASIDRATDTQYF. CDR3 bases: TGTGCCAGCATCGACAGGGCTACAGATACGCAGTATTTT. The rearrangement links TRBV2 to TRBJ2-3, with 7 bases fitting TRBD1. The CDR3 is made up of 13 amino acids. J lost 3 bases, V lost 7 bases, and 4 bases had no gene match. Germline CDR1 is SNHLY and CDR2 is FYNNEI.

The rearrangement joins TRBV28 to TRBJ2-7, with 9 bases fitting TRBD2. The CDR3 consists of 13 residues. The J segment lost 2 bases and the V segment lost 11 bases, leaving 7 bases of the junction unmatched. CDR1 MDHEN and CDR2 SYDVKM come from the germline V gene. CDR3 sequence (DNA): TGTGCCGGAAGCGGGGGGCCGACCTACGAGCAGTACTTC. Translating it yields CAGSGGPTYEQYF.

V and J are TRBV19 and TRBJ1-5; TRBD1 matches at 8 bases. Trimming took 7 bases from V and 0 from J; bases not matched to a gene: 11. Germline V gene data show CDR1 as LNHDA and CDR2 as SQIVND (reference sequence). The CDR3 loop spans 17 amino acids. The CDR3 reads CASNPSTGVYSNQPQHF. The DNA of the CDR3 is TGTGCCAGTAACCCGTCGACAGGGGTTTATAGCAATCAGCCCCAGCATTTT.

The CDR3 spells CASSQDRDYEQYF. Written as DNA, the CDR3 is TGCGCCAGCAGCCAAGACAGGGACTACGAGCAGTACTTC. J is TRBJ2-7 and V is TRBV4-3; tentatively, D is TRBD1 (5 bases). The CDR3 is made up of 13 amino acids. Germline CDR1 is LGHNA and CDR2 is YSLEER. The V gene lost 0 bases and the J gene lost 3 bases, with 6 bases spanning the gap.

The rearrangement links TRBV9 to TRBJ1-2; 7 bases agree with TRBD1. CDR3 length: 16 residues. After removal of 0 bases from V and 2 bases from J, the junction contained 7 bases not matched to a gene. Germline CDR1 reads SGDLS; CDR2 reads YYNGEE. The CDR3 spells CASSVDPGQINYGYTF. The CDR3 nucleotides read TGTGCCAGCAGCGTAGATCCGGGACAGATAAACTATGGCTACACCTTC.

CDR3 loop: CASRLVVVRQFYSYEQYF. The CDR3 DNA sequence: TGTGCAAGTCGCTTAGTAGTGGTAAGACAGTTCTACTCCTACGAGCAGTACTTC. V usage is TRBV12-2 and J usage is TRBJ2-7; the table's D call, TRBD1, has no DNA check behind it. TRBV12-2 is noted as a pseudogene. There are 18 residues in the CDR3.

The rearrangement links TRBV4-3 to TRBJ2-7; possibly TRBD2 for D (6 bases). In germline, CDR1 is LGHNA, CDR2 YSLEER. Deletions cut 2 bases from V and 5 bases from J, with 13 bases between. The CDR3 sequence is 14 residues long. The CDR3 DNA reads as TGCGCCAGCAGCCAATTCGGGGAGGTCAACGAGCAGTACTTC. Its protein product is CASSQFGEVNEQYF.

Remarks on this clone: At one boundary the junction diverges from the germline segment, which might be a read error. V is TRBV4-1 and J is TRBJ2-2, with D unresolved. Germline CDR1 reads MGHRA; CDR2 reads YSYEKL. The CDR3 covers 18 residues. The CDR3 sequence is CASSQPEVRVSKTGELFF. The CDR3 DNA follows: TGCGCCAGCAGCCAACCAGAAGTACGGGTCTCGAAGACCGGGGAGCTGTTTTTT.

The chain couples TRBV18 to TRBJ2-6; TRBD2 is a possible D gene (5 bases). Trimming removed 4 bases at V and 4 bases at J, with 14 bases between. Germline CDR1 KGHSH, CDR2 LQKENI. The CDR3 is made up of 16 amino acids. This CDR3 is CASSQRAGEGANVLTF. The CDR3 DNA reads TGTGCCAGCTCACAGAGGGCGGGCGAAGGGGCCAACGTCCTGACTTTC. The whole variable domain, filled in from reference TRBV18 and TRBJ2-6, reads NAGVMQNPRHLVRRRGQEARLRCSPMKGHSHVYWYRQLPEEGLKFMVYLQKENIIDESGMPKERFSAEFPKEGPSILRIQQVVRGDSAAYFCASSQRAGEGANVLTFGAGSRLTVL.